This T cell receptor beta chain was found in a study of shared clonotypes between healthy human individuals. V lost 3 bases to trimming and J lost 3 bases, with 10 bases between them. This CDR3 comprises 14 residues. Germline V gene sequence: CDR1 SGHRS, CDR2 YFSETQ. Authors' processing steps: Junction-only sequences produced by ImmunoSEQ had no quality scores, so filtering differed. The table came from immunoSEQ multiplex PCR; TCRdb's copy has only in-frame clones and leaves some out. V, J and clone size are taken as reported in that table, and D and trimming were inferred from the DNA itself. The sample records 550,000 to 850,000 clones, around 77% being singletons. A word on this clone: The sample contains more than one DNA sequence encoding this CDR3.

This TCR derives from a woman under 40 in good health. The specimen was memory CD4+ T cells sorted from blood. Sample subset: CD45RA-negative fraction. V and J are TRBV5-1 and TRBJ2-1; unclear D gene. As DNA, the CDR3 is TGCGCCAGCAGCTGGGGTAACAGCTACAATGAGCAGTTCTTC. Protein product: CASSWGNSYNEQFF.